This T cell receptor beta chain was profiled in a study of technical replicates of blood from four donors. The V gene's germline CDR1 is ENHRY and CDR2 SYGVKD. J gave up 4 bases and V 3 bases, and 8 bases lay outside the gene matches. There are 16 residues in the CDR3. The method was immunoSEQ multiplex PCR; TCRdb's version includes in-frame clones alone and lacks a portion of them. The table records tens of thousands of clones, about 86% of them present only once. The sequencing sample was made of PBMCs. This chain uses TRBV10-3 with TRBJ2-7, with 11 bases fitting TRBD2. This clonotype originated in a human donor in good health. Some clones in this sample may be carry-over from other donors' samples. The CDR3 region has the DNA TGTGCCATCAGTGACTTCGGGGCTAGCGGGGGGTACGAGCAGTACTTC. Amino acids: CAISDFGASGGYEQYF.